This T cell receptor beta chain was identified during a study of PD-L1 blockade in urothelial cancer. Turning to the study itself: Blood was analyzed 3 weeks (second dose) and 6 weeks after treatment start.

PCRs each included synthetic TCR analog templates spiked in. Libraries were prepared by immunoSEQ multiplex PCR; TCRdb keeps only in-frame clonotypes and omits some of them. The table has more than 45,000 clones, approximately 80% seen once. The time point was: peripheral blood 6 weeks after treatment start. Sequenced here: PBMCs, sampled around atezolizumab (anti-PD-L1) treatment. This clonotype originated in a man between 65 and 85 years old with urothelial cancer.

As DNA, the CDR3 is TGTGCCAGCAGCGTATACGGGACTGGGGGGTCCGGGGAGCTGTTTTTT. Translated, it gives CASSVYGTGGSGELFF. The chain couples TRBV9 to TRBJ2-2; a weak D match, TRBD2 (6 bases). CDR3 length: 16 residues. Looked up from germline, CDR1 is SGDLS and CDR2 is YYNGEE. V lost 1 base and J lost 6, with 16 bases in between.